This T cell receptor (beta chain) was retrieved from a study of T cell repertoires in cytomegalovirus infection. Points on this clonotype: Its antigen is still unknown.

The CDR3 runs to 13 residues. V dropped 11 bases and J dropped 5 bases, with 19 bases sitting between them. Germline CDR1 and CDR2: ENHRY and SYGVKD. Study results and caveats: HLA-C-restricted CMV-specific TCR beta clonotypes were dominant in the ex vivo response.

From the reads, TCRdb called clonotypes with MiXCR, one entry per CDR3 protein. The sample yields roughly 300,000 distinct CDR3 sequences, more than 8% seen once. The chain employs TRBV10-3 and TRBJ2-7; maybe TRBD1 (6 bases). The source of this sequence is a human donor in good health (CMV status not recorded). Some clones in this sample may be carry-over from other donors' samples. The source material was PBMCs. CDR3 sequence (DNA): TGTGCCGCACAGGGAAGGCTTGCCGACGAGCAGTACTTC. It yields the protein CAAQGRLADEQYF.